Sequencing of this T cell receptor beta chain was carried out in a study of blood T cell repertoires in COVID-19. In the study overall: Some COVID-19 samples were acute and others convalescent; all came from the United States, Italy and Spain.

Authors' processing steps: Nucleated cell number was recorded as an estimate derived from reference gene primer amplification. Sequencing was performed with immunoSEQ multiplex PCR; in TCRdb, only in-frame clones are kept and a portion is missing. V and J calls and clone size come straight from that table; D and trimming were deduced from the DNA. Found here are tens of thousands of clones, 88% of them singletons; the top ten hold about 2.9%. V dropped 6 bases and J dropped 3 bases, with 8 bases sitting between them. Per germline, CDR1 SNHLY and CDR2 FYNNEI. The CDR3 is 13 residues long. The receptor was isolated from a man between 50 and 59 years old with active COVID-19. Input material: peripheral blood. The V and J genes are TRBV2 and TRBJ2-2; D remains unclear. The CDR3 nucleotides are TGTGCCAGCAGCGCGTACCACACCGGGGAGCTGTTTTTT. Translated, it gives CASSAYHTGELFF.